The rows below give T cell receptor beta chains drawn from one sample of a study of OX40 agonist ivuxolimab in advanced cancers. TCRdb's copy holds only in-frame clones and misses some; the assay was immunoSEQ multiplex PCR. The sample lists over 60,000 clones; about 90% were seen once. The sample here was CD4+ or CD8+ T cells sorted from blood, taken in a trial of the OX40 agonist ivuxolimab. These receptors were obtained from an adult with an advanced solid tumor such as melanoma, head and neck, liver or kidney cancer. Each CDR3 is given with its conserved first and last residue. The order of the fields is J gene, clone size, D gene, V gene, CDR3 DNA, CDR3 protein. A D gene is named only where the DNA matches it firmly. Some rows mark clone size as missing; the rest say once, few, many or name a class of expanded clone.

j_call: TRBJ2-2; clone_size: .; d_call: .; v_call: TRBV30; cdr3_nt: TGTGCCTGGAGTGTACGGGCAGCCGCGAACACCGGGGAGCTGTTTTTT; cdr3_aa: CAWSVRAAANTGELFF
j_call: TRBJ2-3; clone_size: .; d_call: TRBD2; v_call: TRBV9; cdr3_nt: TGTGCCAGCAGCGTAGATAGCGGGAGGTCTAGCACAGATACGCAGTATTTT; cdr3_aa: CASSVDSGRSSTDTQYF
j_call: TRBJ1-2; clone_size: .; d_call: TRBD1; v_call: TRBV30; cdr3_nt: TGTGCCTGGAGCCCGTTGAGACAGGGGGGTGGCTACACCTTC; cdr3_aa: CAWSPLRQGGGYTF
j_call: TRBJ2-2; clone_size: .; d_call: .; v_call: TRBV6-1; cdr3_nt: TGTGCCTCTAAGACAGGCGAGTACACCGGGGAGCTGTTTTTT; cdr3_aa: CASKTGEYTGELFF
j_call: TRBJ1-1; clone_size: .; d_call: .; v_call: TRBV28; cdr3_nt: TGTGCCAGCAGTTTCCCAGGGGAGTATTCTGAAGCTTTCTTT; cdr3_aa: CASSFPGEYSEAFF
j_call: TRBJ2-7; clone_size: .; d_call: .; v_call: TRBV28; cdr3_nt: TGTGCCAGCAGTCGTATTAAATCCCACGAGCAGTACTTC; cdr3_aa: CASSRIKSHEQYF
j_call: TRBJ2-5; clone_size: .; d_call: .; v_call: TRBV10-3; cdr3_nt: TGTGCCATCAGTGAGAGGGTGGAGGAGACCCAGTACTTC; cdr3_aa: CAISERVEETQYF
j_call: TRBJ2-1; clone_size: few; d_call: .; v_call: TRBV29-1; cdr3_nt: TGCAGCGTCCAAACCCCTTGGGATGAGCAGTTCTTC; cdr3_aa: CSVQTPWDEQFF
j_call: TRBJ2-1; clone_size: once; d_call: TRBD2; v_call: TRBV4-1; cdr3_nt: TGCGCCAGCAGCCAACCGTCTAGCGGGATAGTGGTGAATGAGCAGTTCTTC; cdr3_aa: CASSQPSSGIVVNEQFF
j_call: TRBJ2-1; clone_size: once; d_call: TRBD2; v_call: TRBV28; cdr3_nt: TGTGCCAGCAGTTTTTTTAGCGGGGGGCCCCTTTATGAGCAGTTCTTC; cdr3_aa: CASSFFSGGPLYEQFF
j_call: TRBJ2-3; clone_size: .; d_call: .; v_call: TRBV2; cdr3_nt: TGTGCCAGCAGTGACGGGGATGAGGGCACAGATACGCAGTATTTT; cdr3_aa: CASSDGDEGTDTQYF
j_call: TRBJ1-1; clone_size: .; d_call: .; v_call: TRBV19; cdr3_nt: TGTGCCAGTAGTTCAACACTGAACACTGAAGCTTTCTTT; cdr3_aa: CASSSTLNTEAFF
j_call: TRBJ2-6; clone_size: once; d_call: .; v_call: TRBV5-4; cdr3_nt: TGTGCCAGCAGCGACATCAGGGCGACTGGGGCCAACGTCCTGACTTTC; cdr3_aa: CASSDIRATGANVLTF
j_call: TRBJ1-2; clone_size: .; d_call: .; v_call: TRBV7-8; cdr3_nt: TGTGCCAGCAGCCTTCAGACTCGGACATCCTATGGCTACACCTTC; cdr3_aa: CASSLQTRTSYGYTF
j_call: TRBJ2-7; clone_size: once; d_call: TRBD2; v_call: TRBV5-1; cdr3_nt: TGCGCCAGCAGAGAGACGGGAGGGTTCTACGAGCAGTACTTC; cdr3_aa: CASRETGGFYEQYF
j_call: TRBJ2-2; clone_size: once; d_call: .; v_call: TRBV7-9; cdr3_nt: TGTGCCAGCAGCTTAGCAGGGGTTACCGGGGAGCTGTTTTTT; cdr3_aa: CASSLAGVTGELFF
j_call: TRBJ2-2; clone_size: .; d_call: TRBD2; v_call: TRBV2; cdr3_nt: TGTGCCAGCATGAGATTACTAGCGGGAGTAGGTGACACCGGGGAGCTGTTTTTT; cdr3_aa: CASMRLLAGVGDTGELFF
j_call: TRBJ2-5; clone_size: .; d_call: .; v_call: TRBV5-1; cdr3_nt: TGCGCCAGCAGCATGGACTACCAAGAGACCCAGTACTTC; cdr3_aa: CASSMDYQETQYF
j_call: TRBJ2-1; clone_size: .; d_call: TRBD1; v_call: TRBV2; cdr3_nt: TGTGCCAGCAAGCTAGCTCCGGGACAGTACAATGAGCAGTTCTTC; cdr3_aa: CASKLAPGQYNEQFF
j_call: TRBJ1-2; clone_size: .; d_call: .; v_call: TRBV29-1; cdr3_nt: TGCAGCGTAACCAGGGTGCCCCCAGTAGGCTATGGCTACACCTTC; cdr3_aa: CSVTRVPPVGYGYTF
j_call: TRBJ1-3; clone_size: .; d_call: .; v_call: TRBV30; cdr3_nt: TGTGCCTGGAGTACCCCAGACCCGAGCTCTGGAAACACCATATATTTT; cdr3_aa: CAWSTPDPSSGNTIYF
j_call: TRBJ2-3; clone_size: .; d_call: TRBD2; v_call: TRBV15; cdr3_nt: TGTGCCACCAGCAGAGGTAGCGGGGGGCCACGAGATACGCAGTATTTT; cdr3_aa: CATSRGSGGPRDTQYF
j_call: TRBJ2-2; clone_size: .; d_call: .; v_call: TRBV7-8; cdr3_nt: TGTGCCAGCAGCTCCCTACCCGGAGGGAACACCGGGGAGCTGTTTTTT; cdr3_aa: CASSSLPGGNTGELFF
j_call: TRBJ1-6; clone_size: .; d_call: .; v_call: TRBV15; cdr3_nt: TGTGCCACCAGCAGATTTGAGGGGGGATCCTATAATTCACCCCTCCACTTT; cdr3_aa: CATSRFEGGSYNSPLHF
j_call: TRBJ1-4; clone_size: .; d_call: .; v_call: TRBV7-6; cdr3_nt: TGTGCCAGCAGCTTACGGGGGGAGGGCGAAAAACTGTTTTTT; cdr3_aa: CASSLRGEGEKLFF
j_call: TRBJ2-1; clone_size: .; d_call: TRBD2; v_call: TRBV7-3; cdr3_nt: TGTGCCAGCAGCATGGGAGCGGGAGCAGGATACAATGAGCAGTTCTTC; cdr3_aa: CASSMGAGAGYNEQFF
j_call: TRBJ2-5; clone_size: .; d_call: .; v_call: TRBV5-1; cdr3_nt: TGCGCCAGCAGCTTGGGAACCTCCCAAGAGACCCAGTACTTC; cdr3_aa: CASSLGTSQETQYF
j_call: TRBJ2-3; clone_size: .; d_call: .; v_call: TRBV19; cdr3_nt: TGTGCCAGTAGTTCCGGGACCTTGGGTTCAGATACGCAGTATTTT; cdr3_aa: CASSSGTLGSDTQYF
j_call: TRBJ2-7; clone_size: .; d_call: .; v_call: TRBV21-1; cdr3_nt: TGTGCCAGCAGCCAGACTAGCGGGGGGGCCGCCTACGAGCAGTACTTC; cdr3_aa: CASSQTSGGAAYEQYF
j_call: TRBJ2-7; clone_size: .; d_call: .; v_call: TRBV7-8; cdr3_nt: TGTGCCAGCAGCTTGGACAGAGTAAGCTACGAGCAGTACTTC; cdr3_aa: CASSLDRVSYEQYF
j_call: TRBJ2-2; clone_size: .; d_call: .; v_call: TRBV25-1; cdr3_nt: TGTGCCAGCAAAATCGAGGGATCCGGGGAGCTGTTTTTT; cdr3_aa: CASKIEGSGELFF
j_call: TRBJ2-5; clone_size: .; d_call: .; v_call: TRBV19; cdr3_nt: TGTGCCAGTAGTATAGACAGGGAGACCCAGTACTTC; cdr3_aa: CASSIDRETQYF
j_call: TRBJ2-5; clone_size: .; d_call: TRBD1; v_call: TRBV19; cdr3_nt: TGTGCCAGTAGTATACGGACAGGGGGTGGAGAGACCCAGTACTTC; cdr3_aa: CASSIRTGGGETQYF
j_call: TRBJ2-4; clone_size: .; d_call: TRBD2; v_call: TRBV7-2; cdr3_nt: TGTGCCAGCAGCTTAGGTACTAGCGGGGGCCCGCAGTACTTC; cdr3_aa: CASSLGTSGGPQYF
j_call: TRBJ1-1; clone_size: .; d_call: .; v_call: TRBV7-9; cdr3_nt: TGTGCCAGCAGCTTAGGGCGGGCGGCTGAAGCTTTCTTT; cdr3_aa: CASSLGRAAEAFF
j_call: TRBJ1-4; clone_size: .; d_call: TRBD1; v_call: TRBV5-6; cdr3_nt: TGTGCCAGCAGCTTGATAGGGGGCGCAGATGAAAAACTGTTTTTT; cdr3_aa: CASSLIGGADEKLFF
j_call: TRBJ1-2; clone_size: .; d_call: .; v_call: TRBV7-2; cdr3_nt: TGTGCCAGCAGTCGACCGCCAGAGGGCCGCAATGGCTACACCTTC; cdr3_aa: CASSRPPEGRNGYTF
j_call: TRBJ1-4; clone_size: .; d_call: TRBD1; v_call: TRBV19; cdr3_nt: TGTGCCAGTAGGACAACAGGGGAAACAACTAATGAAAAACTGTTTTTT; cdr3_aa: CASRTTGETTNEKLFF
j_call: TRBJ1-4; clone_size: .; d_call: .; v_call: TRBV4-1; cdr3_nt: TGCGCCAGCAGCCAGTGGATTAATGAAAAACTGTTTTTT; cdr3_aa: CASSQWINEKLFF
j_call: TRBJ2-6; clone_size: .; d_call: .; v_call: TRBV7-2; cdr3_nt: TGTGCCAGCAGCTTGGACGGCAACTCTGGGGCCAACGTCCTGACTTTC; cdr3_aa: CASSLDGNSGANVLTF
j_call: TRBJ2-7; clone_size: .; d_call: TRBD1; v_call: TRBV27; cdr3_nt: TGTGCCAGCAGTTTCACCCGGGACAGAGCGCACGAGCAGTACTTC; cdr3_aa: CASSFTRDRAHEQYF
j_call: TRBJ2-7; clone_size: .; d_call: TRBD1; v_call: TRBV28; cdr3_nt: TGTGCCAGCAGCTTACCGGGACAGGGCTACGAGCAGTACTTC; cdr3_aa: CASSLPGQGYEQYF
j_call: TRBJ2-3; clone_size: .; d_call: .; v_call: TRBV28; cdr3_nt: TGTGCCAGCAGTTTAAGTCGCAGGGGATACACAGATACGCAGTATTTT; cdr3_aa: CASSLSRRGYTDTQYF
j_call: TRBJ2-1; clone_size: .; d_call: TRBD2; v_call: TRBV19; cdr3_nt: TGTGCCAGTAGTATGTCCAGACTAGCGGCCGCTCTCGATGAGCAGTTCTTC; cdr3_aa: CASSMSRLAAALDEQFF
j_call: TRBJ2-7; clone_size: .; d_call: TRBD1; v_call: TRBV18; cdr3_nt: TGTGCCAGCTCACCAAAGACAGGGGCGGACGAGCAGTACTTC; cdr3_aa: CASSPKTGADEQYF
j_call: TRBJ2-1; clone_size: .; d_call: TRBD2; v_call: TRBV7-2; cdr3_nt: TGTGCCAGCAGCTTAAGGGTAGCGGGATACAATGAGCAGTTCTTC; cdr3_aa: CASSLRVAGYNEQFF
j_call: TRBJ1-1; clone_size: .; d_call: .; v_call: TRBV6-6; cdr3_nt: TGTGCCAGCAGTTACTCAGGGAGTATGAACACTGAAGCTTTCTTT; cdr3_aa: CASSYSGSMNTEAFF
j_call: TRBJ2-7; clone_size: .; d_call: TRBD1; v_call: TRBV5-6; cdr3_nt: TGTGCCAGCAGTACCCGGACAGGGCTCGACGAGCAGTACTTC; cdr3_aa: CASSTRTGLDEQYF
j_call: TRBJ2-1; clone_size: .; d_call: .; v_call: TRBV27; cdr3_nt: TGTGCCAGCAGTTTAATCTCTCCGGCGGACTACAATGAGCAGTTCTTC; cdr3_aa: CASSLISPADYNEQFF
j_call: TRBJ2-1; clone_size: .; d_call: .; v_call: TRBV2; cdr3_nt: TGTGCCAGCACCCATGTTGGGGATGAGAGCTACAATGAGCAGTTCTTC; cdr3_aa: CASTHVGDESYNEQFF
j_call: TRBJ2-1; clone_size: once; d_call: .; v_call: TRBV7-9; cdr3_nt: TGTGCCAGCAGCTTCTCGCGCAGCTCCTACAATGAGCAGTTCTTC; cdr3_aa: CASSFSRSSYNEQFF
j_call: TRBJ1-6; clone_size: .; d_call: .; v_call: TRBV14; cdr3_nt: TGTGCCAGCAGCCAAGTGGGCGGTAGTAAGAATTCACCCCTCCACTTT; cdr3_aa: CASSQVGGSKNSPLHF
j_call: TRBJ2-2; clone_size: .; d_call: TRBD2; v_call: TRBV2; cdr3_nt: TGTGCCAGCAGTGACGCAGCGGGGGGTACCGGGGAGCTGTTTTTT; cdr3_aa: CASSDAAGGTGELFF